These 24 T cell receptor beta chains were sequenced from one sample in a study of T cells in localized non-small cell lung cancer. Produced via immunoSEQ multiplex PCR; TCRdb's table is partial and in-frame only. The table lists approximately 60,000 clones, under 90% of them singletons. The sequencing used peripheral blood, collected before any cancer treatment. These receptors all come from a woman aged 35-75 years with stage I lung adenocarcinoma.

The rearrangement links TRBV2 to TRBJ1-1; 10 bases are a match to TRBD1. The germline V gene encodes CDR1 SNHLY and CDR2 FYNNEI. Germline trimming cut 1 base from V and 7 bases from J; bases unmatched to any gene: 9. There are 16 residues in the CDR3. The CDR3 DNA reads TGTGCCAGCAGTGAAGGGGACAGGGGCCGGGTGTTTGAAGCTTTCTTT. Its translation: CASSEGDRGRVFEAFF.

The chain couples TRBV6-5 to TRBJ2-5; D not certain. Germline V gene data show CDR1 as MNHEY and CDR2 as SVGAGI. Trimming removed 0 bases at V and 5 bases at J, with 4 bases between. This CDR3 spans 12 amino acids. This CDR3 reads CASSYSGETQYF. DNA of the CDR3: TGTGCCAGCAGTTACTCTGGGGAGACCCAGTACTTC.

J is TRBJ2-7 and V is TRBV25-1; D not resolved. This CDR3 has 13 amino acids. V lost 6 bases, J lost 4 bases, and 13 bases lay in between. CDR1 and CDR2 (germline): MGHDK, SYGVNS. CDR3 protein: CASRLGARYEQYF. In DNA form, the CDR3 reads TGTGCCAGCAGACTGGGCGCACGGTACGAGCAGTACTTC.

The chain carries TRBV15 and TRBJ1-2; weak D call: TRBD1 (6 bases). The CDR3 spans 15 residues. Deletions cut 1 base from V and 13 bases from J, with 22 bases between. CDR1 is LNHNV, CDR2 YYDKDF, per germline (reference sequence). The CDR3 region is CATSRGGRGLVSFTF. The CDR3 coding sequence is TGTGCCACCAGCAGAGGGGGCAGGGGCTTAGTATCCTTCACCTTC.

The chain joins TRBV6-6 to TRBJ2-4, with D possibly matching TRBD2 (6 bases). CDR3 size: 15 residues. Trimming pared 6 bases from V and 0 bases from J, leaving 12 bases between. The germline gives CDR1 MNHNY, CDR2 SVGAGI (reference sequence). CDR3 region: CASSPQGLAKNIQYF. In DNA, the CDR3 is TGTGCCAGCAGCCCTCAGGGACTAGCCAAAAACATTCAGTACTTC.

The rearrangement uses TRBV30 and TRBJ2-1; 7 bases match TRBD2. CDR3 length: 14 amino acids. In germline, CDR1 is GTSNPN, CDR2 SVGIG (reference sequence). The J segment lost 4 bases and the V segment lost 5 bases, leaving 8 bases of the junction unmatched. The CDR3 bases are TGTGCCTGGGTCCGGTGGACTAGTTACAATGAGCAGTTCTTC. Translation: CAWVRWTSYNEQFF.

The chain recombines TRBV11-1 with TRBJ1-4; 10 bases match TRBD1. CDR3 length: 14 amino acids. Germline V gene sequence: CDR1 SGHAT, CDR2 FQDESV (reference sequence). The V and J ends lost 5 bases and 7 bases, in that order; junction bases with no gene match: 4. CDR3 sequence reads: CASSRTGGSEKLFF. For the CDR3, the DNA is TGTGCCAGCAGCCGGACAGGGGGGAGTGAAAAACTGTTTTTT.

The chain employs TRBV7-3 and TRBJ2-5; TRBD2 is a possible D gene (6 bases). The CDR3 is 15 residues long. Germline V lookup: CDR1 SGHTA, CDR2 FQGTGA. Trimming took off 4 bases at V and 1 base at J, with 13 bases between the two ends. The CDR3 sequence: CASSSLGGVQETQYF. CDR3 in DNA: TGTGCCAGCAGCTCCCTCGGGGGAGTCCAAGAGACCCAGTACTTC.

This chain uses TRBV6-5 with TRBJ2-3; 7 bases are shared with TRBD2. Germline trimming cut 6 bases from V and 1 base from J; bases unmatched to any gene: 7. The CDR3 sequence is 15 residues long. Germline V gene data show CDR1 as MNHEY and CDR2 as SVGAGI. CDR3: CASSFFGGGTDTQYF. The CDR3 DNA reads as TGTGCCAGCAGCTTCTTTGGGGGGGGCACAGATACGCAGTATTTT.

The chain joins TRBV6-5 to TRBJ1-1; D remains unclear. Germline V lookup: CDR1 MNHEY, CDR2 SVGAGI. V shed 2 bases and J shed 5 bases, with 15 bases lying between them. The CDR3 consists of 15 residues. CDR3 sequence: CASSYGGRRETEAFF. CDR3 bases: TGTGCCAGCAGTTACGGTGGTCGGCGAGAGACTGAAGCTTTCTTT.

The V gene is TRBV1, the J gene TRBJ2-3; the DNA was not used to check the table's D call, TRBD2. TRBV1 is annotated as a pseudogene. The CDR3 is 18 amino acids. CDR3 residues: CTSSQGLGHSGATDTQYF. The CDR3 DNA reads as TGCACCAGCAGCCAAGGCCTCGGCCATAGCGGAGCCACAGATACGCAGTATTTT.

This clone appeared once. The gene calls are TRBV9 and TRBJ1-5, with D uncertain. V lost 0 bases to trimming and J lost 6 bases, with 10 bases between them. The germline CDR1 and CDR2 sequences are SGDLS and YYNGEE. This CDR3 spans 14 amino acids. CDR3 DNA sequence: TGTGCCAGCAGCGTAGGCGGGGAGGGTCAGCCCCAGCATTTT. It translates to CASSVGGEGQPQHF. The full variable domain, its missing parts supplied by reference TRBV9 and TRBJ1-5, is DSGVTQTPKHLITATGQRVTLRCSPRSGDLSVYWYQQSLDQGLQFLIQYYNGEERAKGNILERFSAQQFPDLHSELNLSSLELGDSALYFCASSVGGEGQPQHFGDGTRLSIL.

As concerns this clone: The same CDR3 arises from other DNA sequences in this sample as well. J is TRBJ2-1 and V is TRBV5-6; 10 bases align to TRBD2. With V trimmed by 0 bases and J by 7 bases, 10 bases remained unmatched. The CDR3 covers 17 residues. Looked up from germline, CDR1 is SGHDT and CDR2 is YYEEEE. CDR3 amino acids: CASSLAVSGRALNEQFF. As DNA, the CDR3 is TGTGCCAGCAGCTTGGCCGTGAGCGGGAGGGCCCTTAATGAGCAGTTCTTC.

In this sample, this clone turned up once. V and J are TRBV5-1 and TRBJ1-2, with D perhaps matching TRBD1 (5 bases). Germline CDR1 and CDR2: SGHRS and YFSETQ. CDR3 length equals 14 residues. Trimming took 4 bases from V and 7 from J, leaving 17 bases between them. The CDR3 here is CASSQGTGSGGYTF. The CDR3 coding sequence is TGCGCCAGCAGCCAAGGAACAGGTAGCGGTGGCTACACCTTC.

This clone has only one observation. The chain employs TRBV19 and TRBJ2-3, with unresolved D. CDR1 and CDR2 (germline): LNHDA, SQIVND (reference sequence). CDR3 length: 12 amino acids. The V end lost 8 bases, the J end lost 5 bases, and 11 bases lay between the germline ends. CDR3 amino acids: CASGSDGDTQYF. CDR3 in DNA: TGTGCCAGTGGGTCTGACGGAGATACGCAGTATTTT. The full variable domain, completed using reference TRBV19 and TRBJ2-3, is DGGITQSPKYLFRKEGQNVTLSCEQNLNHDAMYWYRQDPGQGLRLIYYSQIVNDFQKGDIAEGYSVSREKKESFPLTVTSAQKNPTAFYLCASGSDGDTQYFGPGTRLTVL.

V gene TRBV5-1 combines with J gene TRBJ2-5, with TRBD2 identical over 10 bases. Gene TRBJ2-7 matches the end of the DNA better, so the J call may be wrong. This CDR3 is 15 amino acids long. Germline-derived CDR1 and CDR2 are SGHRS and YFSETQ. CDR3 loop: CASSLASGSSYEQYF. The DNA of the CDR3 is TGCGCCAGCAGCTTGGCTAGCGGGAGCTCCTACGAGCAGTACTTC.

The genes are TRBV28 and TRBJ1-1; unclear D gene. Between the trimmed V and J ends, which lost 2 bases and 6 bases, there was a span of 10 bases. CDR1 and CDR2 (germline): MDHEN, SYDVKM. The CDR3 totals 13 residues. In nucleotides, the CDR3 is TGTGCCAGCAGTTTAGCGGGAAAGCCTGAAGCTTTCTTT. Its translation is CASSLAGKPEAFF.

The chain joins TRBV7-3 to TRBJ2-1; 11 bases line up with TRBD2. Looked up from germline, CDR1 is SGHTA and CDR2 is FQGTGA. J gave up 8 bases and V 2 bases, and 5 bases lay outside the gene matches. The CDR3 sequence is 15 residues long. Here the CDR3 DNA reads TGTGCCAGCAGCTTACGACTAGCGGGACTGGATGAGCAGTTCTTC. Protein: CASSLRLAGLDEQFF.

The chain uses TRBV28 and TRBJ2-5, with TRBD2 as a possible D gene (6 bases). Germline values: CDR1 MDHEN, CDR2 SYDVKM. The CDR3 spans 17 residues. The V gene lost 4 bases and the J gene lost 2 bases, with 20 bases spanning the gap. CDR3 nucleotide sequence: TGTGCCAGCAGTTCCCCCCGGGAGACAGAAATACAAGAGACCCAGTACTTC. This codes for CASSSPRETEIQETQYF.

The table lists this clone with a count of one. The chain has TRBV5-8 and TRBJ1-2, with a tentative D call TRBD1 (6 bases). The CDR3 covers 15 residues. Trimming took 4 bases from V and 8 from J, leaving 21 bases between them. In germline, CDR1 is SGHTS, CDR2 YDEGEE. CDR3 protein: CASSRPPGAPGGYTF. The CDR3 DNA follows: TGTGCCAGCAGCCGTCCCCCAGGGGCCCCCGGGGGCTACACCTTC.

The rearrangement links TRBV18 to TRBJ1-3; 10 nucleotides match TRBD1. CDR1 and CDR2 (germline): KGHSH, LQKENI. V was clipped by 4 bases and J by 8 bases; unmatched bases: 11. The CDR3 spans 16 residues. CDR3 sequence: CASSLNSGQGQDTIYF. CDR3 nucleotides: TGTGCCAGCTCACTGAACTCGGGACAGGGGCAAGACACCATATATTTT. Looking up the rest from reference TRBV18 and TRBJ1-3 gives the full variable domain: NAGVMQNPRHLVRRRGQEARLRCSPMKGHSHVYWYRQLPEEGLKFMVYLQKENIIDESGMPKERFSAEFPKEGPSILRIQQVVRGDSAAYFCASSLNSGQGQDTIYFGEGSWLTVV.

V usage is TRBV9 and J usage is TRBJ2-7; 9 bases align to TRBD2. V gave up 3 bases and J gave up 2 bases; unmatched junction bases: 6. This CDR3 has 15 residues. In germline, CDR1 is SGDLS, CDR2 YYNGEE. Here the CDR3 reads CASSESSGATYEQYF. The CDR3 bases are TGTGCCAGCAGCGAATCTAGCGGGGCCACCTACGAGCAGTACTTC. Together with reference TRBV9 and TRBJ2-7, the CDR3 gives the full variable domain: DSGVTQTPKHLITATGQRVTLRCSPRSGDLSVYWYQQSLDQGLQFLIQYYNGEERAKGNILERFSAQQFPDLHSELNLSSLELGDSALYFCASSESSGATYEQYFGPGTRLTVT.

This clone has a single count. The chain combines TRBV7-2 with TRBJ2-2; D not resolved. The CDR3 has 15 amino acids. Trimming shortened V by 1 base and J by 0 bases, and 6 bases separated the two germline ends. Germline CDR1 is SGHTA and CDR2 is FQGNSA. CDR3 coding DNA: TGTGCCAGCAGCTTAGGCAGCTCGAACACCGGGGAGCTGTTTTTT. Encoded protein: CASSLGSSNTGELFF.

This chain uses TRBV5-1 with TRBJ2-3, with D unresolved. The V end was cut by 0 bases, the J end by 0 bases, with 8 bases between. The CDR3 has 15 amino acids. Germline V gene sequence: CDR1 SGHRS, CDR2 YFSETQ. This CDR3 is CASSLAGSSTDTQYF. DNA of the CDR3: TGCGCCAGCAGCTTGGCCGGATCTAGCACAGATACGCAGTATTTT.